This note documents a single T cell receptor beta chain sequence. Antigen unknown. The source of the sample is a study of T cell responses to AZD1222 COVID-19 vaccine. Broader study findings: Regions left unmutated in variants are reportedly the target of nearly half of spike-specific TCRs. The donors showed a predominance of white British ancestry and of females, with possible underestimation of clonal diversity.

Data came from immunoSEQ multiplex PCR; TCRdb stores just in-frame clones and leaves some out. The sample contains more than 140,000 clones, approximately 90% of which appear only once. The CDR3 totals 14 residues. Germline CDR1 is SGHDT and CDR2 is YYEEEE. Trimming left V 0 bases short and J 2 bases short, with 6 bases between. Specimen: peripheral blood, collected on day 0 of AZD1222 vaccination. This sequence was found in an adult in good health. J is TRBJ1-3 and V is TRBV5-6, with D maybe TRBD1 (5 bases). This CDR3 reads CASSLVGAGNTIYF. CDR3 DNA sequence: TGTGCCAGCAGCTTGGTGGGGGCTGGAAACACCATATATTTT.